This T cell receptor (beta chain) is drawn from a study of T cell responses to AZD1222 COVID-19 vaccine. Findings and caveats of the study: Sampled repertoires all dated from after the peak T cell response. Increases in Spike-specific TCR breadth and depth were seen after two AZD1222 doses. Donors, mostly white British, included more females; clonal diversity was possibly underestimated. Nearly half of the spike-specific TCRs reportedly recognize variant regions that carry no mutations.

As concerns this clone: Its target is unknown.

Germline assignment: CDR1 ENHRY and CDR2 SYGVKD. This CDR3 has 13 residues. Trimming cost V 6 bases and J 6 bases; bases outside gene matches: 6. Profiling relied on immunoSEQ multiplex PCR, and the TCRdb table lists in-frame clones only, not all of them. The repertoire includes roughly 53,000 clones, more than 80% of them detected once, and around 20% sits in the top ten. The rearrangement uses TRBV10-3 and TRBJ2-7, with TRBD2 matching 9 bases. The TCR was taken from an adult in good health. Source: peripheral blood, taken on day 0 of MenACWY control vaccination. This CDR3 is CAIRGASGIEQYF. Written as DNA, the CDR3 is TGTGCCATCAGGGGGGCTAGCGGGATCGAGCAGTACTTC.